Included here is one T cell receptor (beta chain) sequence, with context. The antigen remains unidentified. All CD3G-deficient patients showed autoimmunity, more severe in two. Patients, 2 to 39 years old, had expanded memory T-cell proportions. CD4+ cells were sorted into CD25-high CD127-low regulatory cells and CD25-low CD127-high conventional cells. This record comes from a study of regulatory T cells. Amplification used 52 TRBV primers and 13 TRBJ primers. Sequencing used immunoSEQ multiplex PCR; TCRdb keeps in-frame clones, though not all of them. The table records around 29,000 clones, 85% to 95% of them present only once. The CDR3 length is 14 residues. Germline lookup yields CDR1 SGHRS and CDR2 YFSETQ. Trimming left V 4 bases short and J 8 bases short, with 18 bases between. Study-level results: Patient repertoires had restricted TRB V-J pairs and skewed V and J usage, most in Tregs. In CD3G-deficient patients, conventional CD4+ T cells were enriched for hydrophobic CDR3 residues at positions 6 and 7.

V and J are TRBV5-1 and TRBJ1-2; possibly TRBD1 for D (5 bases). The sequence was collected from a child younger than 10 with CD3G deficiency. What was sequenced was conventional CD4+ T cells sorted from blood. The CDR3, as DNA: TGCGCCAGCAGCCCAACCTTTCTCGGGGGAGGCTACACCTTC. Protein sequence: CASSPTFLGGGYTF.